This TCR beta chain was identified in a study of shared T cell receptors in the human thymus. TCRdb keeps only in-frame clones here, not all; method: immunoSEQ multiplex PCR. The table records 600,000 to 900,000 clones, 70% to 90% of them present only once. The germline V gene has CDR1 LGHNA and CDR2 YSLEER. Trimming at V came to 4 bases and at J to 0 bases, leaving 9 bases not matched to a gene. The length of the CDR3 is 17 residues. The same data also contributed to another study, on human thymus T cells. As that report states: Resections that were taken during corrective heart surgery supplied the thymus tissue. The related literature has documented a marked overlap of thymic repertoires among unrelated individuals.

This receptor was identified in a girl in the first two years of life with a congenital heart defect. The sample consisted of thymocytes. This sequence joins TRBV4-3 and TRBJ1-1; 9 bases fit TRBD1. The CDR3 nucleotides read TGCGCCAGCAGCCCCTGGGACAGGGAATTGATGAACACTGAAGCTTTCTTT. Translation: CASSPWDRELMNTEAFF.